The rows below give T cell receptor beta chains drawn from one sample of a study of a mutant IDH1 vaccine in newly diagnosed glioma. Libraries were prepared by immunoSEQ multiplex PCR; TCRdb keeps only in-frame clonotypes and omits some of them. Of around 76,000 clones in the sample, roughly 85% were seen once. Their antigens remain unidentified. Sequences were derived from PBMCs, sampled from a glioma patient whose treatment included an IDH1 peptide vaccine. These receptor sequences come from a woman aged 45-59 years with glioma. The CDR3 runs from the conserved cysteine through the conserved F or W. The order of the fields is D gene, clone size, J gene, V gene, CDR3 DNA, CDR3 protein. A D gene is named only where the DNA matches it firmly. Some rows have no size entry. The others give once, few or many, or a class for an expanded clone.

>.|.|TRBJ1-5|TRBV28
TGTGCCAGCAGTTTATCCGGACAGATACTTAAGCCCCAGCATTTT
CASSLSGQILKPQHF
>.|.|TRBJ1-2|TRBV19
TGTGCCAGTAGTAACGGACAGCGAGCCCCCTATGGCTACACCTTC
CASSNGQRAPYGYTF
>.|.|TRBJ2-7|TRBV9
TGTGCCAGCAGCCCAGTAGGGGATGGGAACGAGCAGTACTTC
CASSPVGDGNEQYF
>.|.|TRBJ2-3|TRBV10-2
TGCGCCAGCAGAGGAGGAGAGGGCAGCACAGATACGCAGTATTTT
CASRGGEGSTDTQYF
>TRBD1|few|TRBJ2-5|TRBV7-7
TGTGCTAGCAGCTTTCAGGGGGCGGGAGAGACCCAGTACTTC
CASSFQGAGETQYF
>.|.|TRBJ1-1|TRBV5-6
TGTGCCAGCAGCACTGGGGGTGAAGCTTTCTTT
CASSTGGEAFF
>.|.|TRBJ2-5|TRBV5-8
TGTGCCAGCACCCCCGGGGTGGGGGAGACCCAGTACTTC
CASTPGVGETQYF
>TRBD2|.|TRBJ2-3|TRBV7-3
TGTGCCAGCAGCTTAACCCTGACTAGCGGGAGTACGCAGTATTTT
CASSLTLTSGSTQYF
>.|.|TRBJ2-5|TRBV21-1
TGTGCCAGCAGCCAAAAAAAAAGGGGACCCAAGATTAACCAAGAGACCCAGTACTTC
CASSQKKRGPKINQETQYF
>.|.|TRBJ1-4|TRBV15
TGTGCCACCAGCAGAGGGGAGTACCGGAATGAAAAACTGTTTTTT
CATSRGEYRNEKLFF
>.|.|TRBJ1-2|TRBV27
TGTGCCAGCAGTTTAACCCCCATTTGGGTAGGAGGCTACACCTTC
CASSLTPIWVGGYTF
>.|.|TRBJ2-3|TRBV5-1
TGCGCCAGCAGCCCGCTGTCGGGTAGCACAGATACGCAGTATTTT
CASSPLSGSTDTQYF
>.|.|TRBJ2-3|TRBV7-3
TGTGCCAGCAGCCTGAACTCCCTGGATACGCAGTATTTT
CASSLNSLDTQYF
>TRBD1|once|TRBJ1-3|TRBV30
TGTGCCTGGAGAGATCCGGGACAGGGAGGCGGAAACACCATATATTTT
CAWRDPGQGGGNTIYF
>TRBD1|.|TRBJ2-7|TRBV4-2
TGTGCCAGCAGCCAAACGGGACAGACCTACGAGCAGTACTTC
CASSQTGQTYEQYF
>TRBD2|.|TRBJ2-3|TRBV13
TGTGCCAGCAGCTTAGACACCACGCCGGGAGGACGTTGGGGCACAGATACGCAGTATTTT
CASSLDTTPGGRWGTDTQYF
>.|.|TRBJ2-7|TRBV5-6
TGTGCCAGCAGCTTGGCTGCTTACTACGAGCAGTACTTC
CASSLAAYYEQYF
>.|.|TRBJ2-1|TRBV2
TGTGCCGGGGCTACCTACAATGAGCAGTTCTTC
CAGATYNEQFF
>.|.|TRBJ1-5|TRBV30
TGTGCCTGGAGTGTAGGGGCGGCCTGGCCCCAGCATTTT
CAWSVGAAWPQHF
>.|.|TRBJ2-7|TRBV19
TGTGCCAGTAGTTCCGAGGGGCAGTACGAGCAGTACTTC
CASSSEGQYEQYF
>.|.|TRBJ1-4|TRBV6-5
TGTGCCAGCAGCCCGACAGGCGGGGATGAAAAACTGTTTTTT
CASSPTGGDEKLFF
>.|.|TRBJ1-1|TRBV6-1
TGTGCCAGCAGTTATCGGCAGAACACTGAAGCTTTCTTT
CASSYRQNTEAFF
>TRBD1|.|TRBJ2-2|TRBV30
TGTGCCTGGAGTGCCTTCGGACAGGGGGCCGTCCGGGAGCTGTTTTTT
CAWSAFGQGAVRELFF
>TRBD1|few|TRBJ1-1|TRBV10-3
TGTGCCATCAGTGAGTGGGACAGGGGCAGCACTGAAGCTTTCTTT
CAISEWDRGSTEAFF
>.|.|TRBJ2-2|TRBV18
TGTGCCAGCTCACCACCTATTAGCGGAAACACCGGGGAGCTGTTTTTT
CASSPPISGNTGELFF
>.|.|TRBJ2-7|TRBV2
TGTGCCAGCGGGGAGCCGGTCGCCTACGAGCAGTACTTC
CASGEPVAYEQYF
>TRBD1|.|TRBJ2-7|TRBV13
TGTGCCAGCAGCACTAGGGGACAGGGGGCGGTCTACGAGCAGTACTTC
CASSTRGQGAVYEQYF
>.|.|TRBJ1-2|TRBV9
TGTGCCACCGACAGGCAGGAACAGGTGATGAACTATGGCTACACCTTC
CATDRQEQVMNYGYTF
>.|.|TRBJ2-2|TRBV4-1
TGCGCCAGCAGCCCTCAAATAGAGTCCGGGGAGCTGTTTTTT
CASSPQIESGELFF
>TRBD1|.|TRBJ2-7|TRBV5-5
TGTGCCAGCAGCTTGCCCGGGACAGGGCACGAGCAGTACTTC
CASSLPGTGHEQYF
>.|.|TRBJ2-1|TRBV9
TGTGCCAGCAGCGTAGGGGGGGCCTACAATGAGCAGTTCTTC
CASSVGGAYNEQFF
>.|.|TRBJ1-2|TRBV4-2
TGTGCCAGCAGCCAGGAGGGGACCGGCGGTGGCTACACCTTC
CASSQEGTGGGYTF
>.|.|TRBJ2-7|TRBV19
TGTGCCAGTAGTATGGACCCCCCACCGGACGAGCAGTACTTC
CASSMDPPPDEQYF
>.|.|TRBJ1-5|TRBV4-1
TGCGCCAGCAGCCCCGCCAATTATCAGCCCCAGCATTTT
CASSPANYQPQHF
>.|.|TRBJ1-1|TRBV7-8
TGTGCCAGCAGCCCCCAGGAGATGAACACTGAAGCTTTCTTT
CASSPQEMNTEAFF
>TRBD2|.|TRBJ2-1|TRBV7-2
TGTGCCAGCAGCCTCTCCCGTCTAGCGGGTTTCTACAATGAGCAGTTCTTC
CASSLSRLAGFYNEQFF
>.|.|TRBJ1-4|TRBV7-9
TGTGCCAGCAGCCCGAGATCAACTAATGAAAAACTGTTTTTT
CASSPRSTNEKLFF
>.|.|TRBJ2-5|TRBV10-2
TGCGCCAGCAGTGAGGTGGAAGAGACCCAGTACTTC
CASSEVEETQYF
>TRBD2|.|TRBJ2-7|TRBV5-8
TGTGCCAGCAGCCCTAAGGGAACTAGCGGGGCTTACGAGCAGTACTTC
CASSPKGTSGAYEQYF
>TRBD1|once|TRBJ1-4|TRBV7-6
TGTGCCAGCAGCCCAGGACAGGGCACCGAAAAACTGTTTTTT
CASSPGQGTEKLFF
>.|.|TRBJ1-6|TRBV11-2
TGTGCCAGCAGCTTAGGAGGGGTTAATTCACCCCTCCACTTT
CASSLGGVNSPLHF
>.|.|TRBJ1-5|TRBV21-1
TGCGCCAGCAGACACAGGGTCGGGCAGCCCCAGCATTTT
CASRHRVGQPQHF
>.|.|TRBJ2-3|TRBV30
TGTGCCTGGAGTGAGAGGGGGGGAGATACGCAGTATTTT
CAWSERGGDTQYF
>TRBD2|once|TRBJ2-7|TRBV7-8
TGTGCCAGCAGCCCGTACCGACTAGCGGGAGGCTACGAGCAGTACTTC
CASSPYRLAGGYEQYF
>.|.|TRBJ1-1|TRBV5-1
TGCGCCAGCAGCTACGACAGTGGCATGAACACTGAAGCTTTCTTT
CASSYDSGMNTEAFF
>TRBD1|.|TRBJ1-3|TRBV28
TGTGCCAGCAGTCCCGGACAGGGAGAGTCTGGAAACACCATATATTTT
CASSPGQGESGNTIYF
>.|.|TRBJ2-5|TRBV29-1
TGCAGCGTTCTCGGGCGGTTCCAAGAGACCCAGTACTTC
CSVLGRFQETQYF
>.|.|TRBJ2-7|TRBV5-1
TGCGCCAGCAGCTTGGAGGGTGGCGAGCAGTACTTC
CASSLEGGEQYF
>.|few|TRBJ1-1|TRBV11-2
TGTGCCAGCAGCTTGGGGACACCTTCGGGGACTGAAGCTTTCTTT
CASSLGTPSGTEAFF
>.|.|TRBJ2-3|TRBV23-1
TGCGCCATAACCCAGGGCGTAGATACGCAGTATTTT
CAITQGVDTQYF